The present entry profiles one TCR beta chain with its context. The antigen remains unidentified. The data were taken from a study of CD8 T cells in Susac syndrome. Random hexamers were used to reverse transcribe about 0.45 to 1 ug of RNA. One entry per CDR3 protein, called by TCRdb with MiXCR from the immunoSEQ multiplex PCR reads. The sample consists of under 90,000 distinct CDR3 sequences, 95% of them appearing once. The length of the CDR3 is 13 residues. The V gene lost 11 bases and the J gene lost 8 bases, with 19 bases spanning the gap. Germline V gene sequence: CDR1 MNHEY, CDR2 SMNVEV (reference sequence). In blood CD8+ and CD4+ T cells, TCR beta underwent sequencing. TEMRA cells underwent FACS enrichment and CD8+ and CD4+ T cells underwent negative isolation. Study results and caveats: Susac-specific public clones in total CD8+ repertoires numbered some 16; in CD8+ TEMRA repertoires, they numbered about five. CD8+ clonal expansion in Susac was maximal in TEMRA cells and in active patients.

This receptor was obtained from a human donor with Susac syndrome. What was sequenced was CD8+ T cells from PBMCs. The chain couples TRBV27 to TRBJ1-5, with a tentative D call TRBD1 (5 bases). The CDR3 sequence: CAPIGAGRKPQHF. The CDR3 bases are TGTGCCCCCATCGGTGCGGGGCGAAAGCCCCAGCATTTT.